The sample holds many counts of the clone carrying this T cell receptor (beta chain). Its target is unknown. This record belongs to a study of spatial heterogeneity in lung cancer. Time point noted: sample taken at primary tumor resection. TCRdb passed the 5' RACE reads through MiXCR, listing each CDR3 protein once. Among fewer than 10,000 distinct CDR3 sequences, 5% were seen once, and the ten largest hold around an eighth. CDR3 length: 17 amino acids. Germline loops: CDR1 SGHVS, CDR2 FQNEAQ. V lost 4 bases to trimming and J lost 4 bases; unmatched junction nucleotides: 14. Study-wide findings and caveats: The study found that expanded intratumoral alpha and beta TCR counts tracked tumor mutation counts.

The rearrangement uses TRBV7-8 and TRBJ2-7, with 9 bases identical to TRBD2. The input for sequencing was lung tumor tissue, taken at surgery. The source is a female donor with early-stage non-small cell lung cancer. The CDR3 DNA reads TGTGCCAGCAGCTCAAAAATAACTAGCGGGTTGAATTACGAGCAGTACTTC. It codes for CASSSKITSGLNYEQYF.